Listed here are 5 T cell receptor beta chains from one sample, sequenced in a study of blood T cell repertoires in COVID-19. Assay used: immunoSEQ multiplex PCR; TCRdb lists only in-frame clones, some missing. The sample lists 130,000 to 150,000 clones, around 79% seen once, with roughly 5.1% in the top ten. What was sequenced was peripheral blood. The receptors come from a woman aged 65 to 85 with COVID-19, enrolled during active disease.

The chain carries TRBV29-1 and TRBJ1-2; possible D gene TRBD1, 5 bases. V lost 0 bases, J lost 3 bases, and 14 bases lay in between. This CDR3 spans 15 amino acids. Germline loops: CDR1 SQVTM, CDR2 ANQGSEA. The DNA of the CDR3 is TGCAGCGTTGAAGAGGTAGGGGTAGGGGACTATGGCTACACCTTC. It encodes CSVEEVGVGDYGYTF.

This sequence joins TRBV24-1 and TRBJ1-2; D is undetermined. The CDR3 spans 11 residues. Germline CDR1 reads KGHDR; CDR2 reads SFDVKD. Trimming removed 5 bases at V and 8 bases at J, with 8 bases between. CDR3 sequence: CATSARGGYTF. CDR3 nucleotide sequence: TGTGCCACCAGTGCCCGAGGAGGCTACACCTTC.

A few counts support this clone. The chain joins TRBV19 to TRBJ2-7; 13 bases fit TRBD2. CDR1 is LNHDA and CDR2 is SQIVND in the germline V gene (reference sequence). V shed 6 bases and J 6 bases; nucleotides not matched to a gene: 11. The CDR3 has 16 amino acids. CDR3 DNA: TGTGCCAGTAGAACCTCAGGACTAGCGGGGGCCGGCGAGCAGTACTTC. Its translation: CASRTSGLAGAGEQYF.

The rearrangement uses TRBV28 and TRBJ2-6, with 9 bases aligning to TRBD1. Germline V CDR1 and CDR2: MDHEN, SYDVKM. Trimming cost V 7 bases and J 4 bases; bases outside gene matches: 11. The CDR3 runs 17 residues. CDR3 nucleotides: TGTGCCAGCAAACTCCCGGGACAGGGATACGGGGCCAACGTCCTGACTTTC. It codes for CASKLPGQGYGANVLTF.

This clone occurred a few times. This chain connects TRBV7-2 to TRBJ2-7; 8 bases are shared with TRBD1. Germline CDR1 is SGHTA and CDR2 is FQGNSA. The CDR3 spans 15 residues. V lost 4 bases to trimming and J lost 5 bases; unmatched junction nucleotides: 10. This CDR3 is CASSSLRTGIHEQYF. CDR3 nucleotide sequence: TGTGCCAGCAGCTCACTCCGGACAGGGATTCACGAGCAGTACTTC.